The source of this TCR beta chain is a study of metastatic and nonmetastatic thyroid tumors. As for the study in general: Peripheral blood and tumor or nodule samples from malignant and benign thyroid patients were compared. Study results and caveats: Compared with benign nodules, malignant thyroid tumors were reported to have significantly higher TCR beta diversity in both blood and tumor.

No patient had received any treatment before thyroid surgery. Trimming took 3 bases from V and 2 from J, leaving 7 bases between them. CDR3 length equals 13 residues. Germline V lookup: CDR1 MNHEY, CDR2 SMNVEV (reference sequence). Under the authors' procedure: What underpinned the distant-metastasis classifier for papillary thyroid cancer was the set of CDR3 differences across clinicopathological groups. TCRdb reassembled clones from the PCR reads with MiXCR. The V and J calls and clone size are TCRdb's, not the authors'. This table holds 11,000 or so clones, 32% found once. Details on this clone: Its antigen is as yet unknown.

Sequenced input: tumor tissue. This TCR was sampled from a female donor with papillary thyroid cancer or a benign thyroid nodule (not recorded which). Some clones in this sample may be carry-over from other donors' samples. This chain uses TRBV27 with TRBJ1-1; no clear D. CDR3 nucleotides: TGTGCCAGCAGTTTTTTGTACAACACTGAAGCTTTCTTT. Amino acids: CASSFLYNTEAFF.